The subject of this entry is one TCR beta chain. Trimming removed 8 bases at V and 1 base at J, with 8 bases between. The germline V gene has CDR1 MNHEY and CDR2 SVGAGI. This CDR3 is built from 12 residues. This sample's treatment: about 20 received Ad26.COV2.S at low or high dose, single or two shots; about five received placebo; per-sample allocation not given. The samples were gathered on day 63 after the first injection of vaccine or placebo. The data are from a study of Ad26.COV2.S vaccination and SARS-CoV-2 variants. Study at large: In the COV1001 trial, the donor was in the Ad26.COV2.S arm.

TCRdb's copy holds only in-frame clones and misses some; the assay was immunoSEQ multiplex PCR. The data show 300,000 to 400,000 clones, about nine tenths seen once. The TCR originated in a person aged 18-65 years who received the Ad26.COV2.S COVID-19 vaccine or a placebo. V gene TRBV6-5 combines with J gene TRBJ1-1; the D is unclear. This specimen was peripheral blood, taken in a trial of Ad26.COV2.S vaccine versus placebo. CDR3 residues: CASAQRNTEAFF. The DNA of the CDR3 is TGTGCCAGCGCTCAGAGGAACACTGAAGCTTTCTTT.